A single sample gave rise to the 28 T cell receptor beta chains below, sequenced in a study of T cells in Graves' hyperthyroidism and ophthalmopathy. Authors of the study amplified TCR beta CDR3 regions from RNA transcripts. HTBI primers drove first-round RT-PCR of the TCR CDR3. TCRdb fed the multiplex PCR reads into MiXCR, producing one record per CDR3 protein. The top ten clones hold 6.5% to 9% of a sample with about 660,000 distinct CDR3 sequences, just under 45% of them seen once. Sequenced sample: peripheral blood or thyroid tissue (not recorded which). All receptors derive from an adult man with Graves' disease, either hyperthyroidism or ophthalmopathy (not recorded which).

The chain has TRBV7-9 and TRBJ1-6; possibly TRBD1 for D (6 bases). From germline, CDR1 is SEHNR and CDR2 FQNEAQ (reference sequence). Trimming left V 3 bases short and J 11 bases short, with 23 bases between. This CDR3 is built from 17 residues. CDR3 sequence reads: CASSLPGATGLVAPLHF. The CDR3 DNA follows: TGTGCCAGCAGCTTGCCTGGGGCGACAGGCCTTGTGGCACCCCTCCACTTT.

This clonotype was recorded many times. V usage is TRBV7-8 and J usage is TRBJ1-6; D perhaps matches TRBD1 (5 bases). The CDR3 is made up of 14 amino acids. Germline V gives CDR1 SGHVS, CDR2 FQNEAQ. Trimming cost V 5 bases and J 8 bases, with 13 bases left between them. The CDR3 here is CASSLLGTDSPLHF. The CDR3 bases are TGTGCCAGCAGCCTTCTAGGGACCGATTCACCCCTCCACTTT.

The sample holds a few counts of this clonotype. A junction boundary mismatches the germline segment, possibly from a read error. The rearrangement uses TRBV10-3 and TRBJ1-2; 9 bases are a match to TRBD1. The germline V gene has CDR1 ENHRY and CDR2 SYGVKD. The CDR3 spans 16 residues. CDR3 protein: CASSEYRGRIADGYTF. Written as DNA, the CDR3 is TGTGCCAGCAGTGAATACAGGGGGCGGATAGCGGATGGCTACACCTTC.

The chain links TRBV11-1 to TRBJ2-5, with D uncertain. V lost 6 bases, J lost 1 base, and 9 bases lay in between. CDR1 is SGHAT, CDR2 FQDESV, per germline (reference sequence). The CDR3 length is 13 residues. In DNA form, the CDR3 reads TGTGCCAGCAGTTACTCGGGCCAAGAGACCCAGTACTTC. Its protein product is CASSYSGQETQYF.

The rearrangement links TRBV20-1 to TRBJ1-2, with D unresolved. CDR3 length equals 16 residues. V was clipped by 4 bases and J by 5 bases, with 23 bases between them. Germline CDR1 DFQATT, CDR2 SNEGSKA (reference sequence). The chain's CDR3 is CSAKVGRTRMGYGYTF. As DNA, the CDR3 is TGCAGTGCTAAAGTTGGACGCACACGGATGGGATATGGCTACACCTTC.

The rearrangement joins TRBV5-8 to TRBJ2-5; D might be TRBD2 (6 bases). V lost 0 bases and J 4 bases, leaving 13 bases between the germline ends. The CDR3 runs to 15 residues. Per germline, CDR1 SGHTS and CDR2 YDEGEE. CDR3 nucleotides: TGTGCCAGCAGCTTGGGGGGGGTTTTGGGAGAGACCCAGTACTTC. Translating gives CASSLGGVLGETQYF.

In this sample, this clonotype turned up once. Germline is not matched at one junction end, which may reflect a read error. This chain uses TRBV10-3 with TRBJ2-7; D is possibly TRBD2 (5 bases). CDR1 ENHRY and CDR2 SYGVKD come from the germline V gene. The CDR3 length is 17 residues. The CDR3 DNA is TGTGCCAGCAGTGAGTCGAGGGCAGGAACGGCTCTCTACGAGCAGTACTTC. Translated: CASSESRAGTALYEQYF.

The rearrangement links TRBV5-1 to TRBJ1-2; tentatively, D is TRBD1 (5 bases). CDR1 and CDR2 from the germline V gene are SGHRS and YFSETQ. This CDR3 contains 18 residues. With 0 bases removed from V and 0 bases from J, the gap between germline ends came to 18 bases. CDR3 region: CASSLGVGTGKANYGYTF. The CDR3 DNA follows: TGCGCCAGCAGCTTGGGAGTCGGGACGGGAAAAGCTAACTATGGCTACACCTTC.

The chain links TRBV2 to TRBJ1-1; D is ambiguous. CDR3 length equals 15 residues. CDR1 and CDR2 from the germline V gene are SNHLY and FYNNEI. V was pared by 1 base and J by 2 bases, with 11 bases between. In DNA form, the CDR3 reads TGTGCCAGCAGTGAAGGGAACAGCCACAACACTGAAGCTTTCTTT. Translating gives CASSEGNSHNTEAFF.

The V call is TRBV7-8, the J call TRBJ2-2; tentative D call: TRBD1 (6 bases). The V end lost 3 bases, the J end lost 6 bases, and 14 bases lay between the germline ends. The CDR3 spans 15 residues. Looked up from germline, CDR1 is SGHVS and CDR2 is FQNEAQ. The CDR3 bases are TGTGCCAGCAGCTTGTGGCAGGGGCAGGCCGGGGAGCTGTTTTTT. Translated, it gives CASSLWQGQAGELFF. Drawing the rest from reference TRBV7-8 and TRBJ2-2, the complete variable domain is GAGVSQSPRYKVAKRGQDVALRCDPISGHVSLFWYQQALGQGPEFLTYFQNEAQLDKSGLPSDRFFAERPEGSVSTLKIQRTQQEDSAVYLCASSLWQGQAGELFFGEGSRLTVL.

This clonotype was seen many times. The V call is TRBV24-1, the J call TRBJ2-7; a weak D match, TRBD2 (6 bases). The CDR3 contains 13 residues. Between the trimmed V and J ends, which lost 2 bases and 7 bases, there was a span of 11 bases. Germline V gene lookup returns CDR1 KGHDR and CDR2 SFDVKD. CDR3 sequence: CATSDYVGGEQYF. CDR3 bases: TGTGCCACCAGTGATTATGTTGGAGGGGAGCAGTACTTC.

This chain uses TRBV2 with TRBJ2-2; D not resolved. The CDR3 totals 14 residues. CDR1 and CDR2 from the germline V gene are SNHLY and FYNNEI. The V gene lost 6 bases and the J gene lost 1 base, with 9 bases spanning the gap. CDR3: CASSPTVNTGELFF. The DNA for the CDR3 is TGTGCCAGCAGCCCCACGGTGAACACCGGGGAGCTGTTTTTT. Full variable domain (remainder filled in from reference TRBV2 and TRBJ2-2): EPEVTQTPSHQVTQMGQEVILRCVPISNHLYFYWYRQILGQKVEFLVSFYNNEISEKSEIFDDQFSVERPDGSNFTLKIRSTKLEDSAMYFCASSPTVNTGELFFGEGSRLTVL.

This clonotype was counted only a few times. V gene TRBV20-1 combines with J gene TRBJ2-7; TRBD1 agrees at 11 bases. Looked up from germline, CDR1 is DFQATT and CDR2 is SNEGSKA (reference sequence). The CDR3 contains 16 residues. V lost 0 bases, J lost 2 bases, and 6 bases stayed unmatched. CDR3 nucleotide sequence: TGCAGTGCTAGAGATTCGGGGACAGGGGGAACCTACGAGCAGTACTTC. It translates to CSARDSGTGGTYEQYF.

On this clonotype: The junction departs from germline at one end; a sequencing error may be responsible. The chain couples TRBV7-9 to TRBJ2-5; 11 bases match TRBD1. The germline gives CDR1 SEHNR, CDR2 FQNEAQ (reference sequence). The CDR3 covers 15 residues. CDR3 nucleotide sequence: TGTGCCAGCAGCCAAGGGACAGGGGGTTACGGGACCCAGTACTTT. Translation gives CASSQGTGGYGTQYF.

The gene calls are TRBV15 and TRBJ2-5, with D perhaps matching TRBD1 or TRBD2 (7 bases each). The CDR3 runs 14 residues. V was pared by 3 bases and J by 5 bases, with 13 bases between. CDR1 and CDR2 from the germline V gene are LNHNV and YYDKDF (reference sequence). As DNA, the CDR3 is TGTGCCACCAGCAGCGGGACAGCGGGGGAGACCCAGTACTTC. Translation gives CATSSGTAGETQYF.

The chain uses TRBV7-3 and TRBJ1-6; D is undetermined. V gave up 7 bases and J gave up 6 bases, with 7 bases separating them. In germline, CDR1 is SGHTA, CDR2 FQGTGA. CDR3 size: 12 residues. The CDR3: CASKLANSPLHF. The CDR3 DNA reads as TGTGCCAGCAAACTAGCTAATTCACCCCTCCACTTT.

This clonotype was picked up a small number of times. The V gene is TRBV11-3, the J gene TRBJ2-7; 14 nucleotides agree with TRBD2. The CDR3 is 15 amino acids. CDR1 SGHNT and CDR2 YENEEA come from the germline V gene. With V trimmed by 4 bases and J by 7 bases, 6 bases remained unmatched. As DNA, the CDR3 is TGTGCCAGCAGCTCGAGACTAGCGGGAGGGAGGGAGCAGTACTTC. Amino acids: CASSSRLAGGREQYF.

The chain couples TRBV10-3 to TRBJ2-7; 12 nucleotides align to TRBD2. CDR1 ENHRY and CDR2 SYGVKD come from the germline V gene. Trimming took 5 bases from V and 6 from J; bases not matched to a gene: 2. CDR3 size: 13 residues. CDR3 loop: CAISRTSGIEQYF. The CDR3 DNA reads TGTGCCATCAGTAGGACTAGCGGGATCGAGCAGTACTTC.

This chain joins TRBV29-1 and TRBJ1-3, with 8 bases aligning to TRBD1. The CDR3 extends over 12 amino acids. Germline lookup yields CDR1 SQVTM and CDR2 ANQGSEA. J lost 4 bases, V lost 6 bases, and 2 bases had no gene match. The CDR3 nucleotides read TGCAGCGTACAGGGGGTCGGAAACACCATATATTTT. It codes for CSVQGVGNTIYF.

The V and J genes are TRBV20-1 and TRBJ1-5; the match to TRBD1 covers 7 bases. The V gene end was trimmed by 6 bases and the J gene end by 7 bases; junction bases not matched to a gene: 6. The CDR3 covers 12 residues. Germline CDR1 and CDR2: DFQATT and SNEGSKA (reference sequence). CDR3 amino acids: CSARQGEQPQHF. CDR3 DNA sequence: TGCAGTGCAAGACAGGGAGAGCAGCCCCAGCATTTT.

The chain carries TRBV10-3 and TRBJ2-2; D assignment may be TRBD1 or TRBD2 (6 bases each). This CDR3 is built from 19 residues. Trimming left V 3 bases short and J 1 base short, with 21 bases between. Per germline, CDR1 ENHRY and CDR2 SYGVKD. CDR3 sequence: CAISETRGLSGGNTGELFF. The DNA of the CDR3 is TGTGCCATCAGTGAAACCAGGGGACTTAGCGGAGGGAACACCGGGGAGCTGTTTTTT.

This clonotype was seen many times. CDR3 amino acids: CASSPVGLAEETQYF. The CDR3, as DNA: TGTGCCAGCAGCCCGGTGGGACTAGCGGAAGAGACCCAGTACTTC. V and J are TRBV7-8 and TRBJ2-5, with TRBD2 matching over 11 bases. V gave up 5 bases and J gave up 3 bases; unmatched junction bases: 5. CDR1 is SGHVS, CDR2 FQNEAQ, per germline. The length of the CDR3 is 15 residues. Looking up the rest from reference TRBV7-8 and TRBJ2-5 gives the full variable domain: GAGVSQSPRYKVAKRGQDVALRCDPISGHVSLFWYQQALGQGPEFLTYFQNEAQLDKSGLPSDRFFAERPEGSVSTLKIQRTQQEDSAVYLCASSPVGLAEETQYFGPGTRLLVL.

The CDR3 loop reads CASSEAGPYTGELFF. The CDR3, as DNA: TGCGCCAGCAGTGAAGCCGGGCCTTACACCGGGGAGCTGTTTTTT. This chain connects TRBV10-2 to TRBJ2-2; D is undetermined. The CDR3 loop spans 15 amino acids. V lost 3 bases to trimming and J lost 3 bases, with 11 bases between them. CDR1 and CDR2 from the germline V gene are WSHSY and SAAADI.

This clonotype occurred once. V usage is TRBV25-1 and J usage is TRBJ1-2; D is uncertain. Germline loops: CDR1 MGHDK, CDR2 SYGVNS. V lost 8 bases to trimming and J lost 7 bases, with 11 bases between them. The CDR3 is 11 residues long. The CDR3 DNA follows: TGTGCCAGCCCAGGTCAAGGTGGCTACACCTTC. Translated: CASPGQGGYTF.

The V gene is TRBV7-2, the J gene TRBJ1-6; 7 bases are shared with TRBD1. CDR1 and CDR2 from the germline V gene are SGHTA and FQGNSA. With 8 bases clipped from V and 6 bases from J, the junction kept 7 bases outside the gene matches. The CDR3 covers 14 residues. The CDR3 reads CASVRQGTNSPLHF. The CDR3 nucleotides read TGTGCCAGCGTGAGACAGGGTACTAATTCACCCCTCCACTTT. The full variable domain, with the rest looked up from reference TRBV7-2 and TRBJ1-6, is GAGVSQSPSNKVTEKGKDVELRCDPISGHTALYWYRQSLGQGLEFLIYFQGNSAPDKSGLPSDRFSAERTGGSVSTLTIQRTQQEDSAVYLCASVRQGTNSPLHFGNGTRLTVT.

V usage is TRBV7-8 and J usage is TRBJ2-2; the match to TRBD2 covers 9 bases. The CDR3 is made up of 16 amino acids. The V and J ends lost 2 bases and 4 bases, in that order; junction bases with no gene match: 5. Germline V gene data show CDR1 as SGHVS and CDR2 as FQNEAQ. This CDR3 is CASSLFGSGGTGELFF. The CDR3 DNA follows: TGTGCCAGCAGCTTATTCGGTAGCGGGGGCACCGGGGAGCTGTTTTTT. Drawing the rest from reference TRBV7-8 and TRBJ2-2, the complete variable domain is GAGVSQSPRYKVAKRGQDVALRCDPISGHVSLFWYQQALGQGPEFLTYFQNEAQLDKSGLPSDRFFAERPEGSVSTLKIQRTQQEDSAVYLCASSLFGSGGTGELFFGEGSRLTVL.

This clonotype was recorded many times. The chain has TRBV29-1 and TRBJ2-5; 8 nucleotides match TRBD1. This CDR3 is built from 14 residues. Germline assignment: CDR1 SQVTM and CDR2 ANQGSEA. V gave up 4 bases and J gave up 2 bases; unmatched junction bases: 6. In nucleotides, the CDR3 is TGCAGCGTTGCAGGCGACAGGGGACAAGAGACCCAGTACTTC. Protein: CSVAGDRGQETQYF.

The CDR3 sequence: CASSSPWGQSYEQYF. The CDR3 DNA is TGTGCCAGCAGCAGCCCCTGGGGACAGTCATACGAGCAGTACTTC. The chain combines TRBV12-3 or TRBV12-4 with TRBJ2-7; TRBD1 matches 7 bases. This CDR3 is built from 15 residues. Trimming at V came to 6 bases and at J to 4 bases, leaving 12 bases not matched to a gene.